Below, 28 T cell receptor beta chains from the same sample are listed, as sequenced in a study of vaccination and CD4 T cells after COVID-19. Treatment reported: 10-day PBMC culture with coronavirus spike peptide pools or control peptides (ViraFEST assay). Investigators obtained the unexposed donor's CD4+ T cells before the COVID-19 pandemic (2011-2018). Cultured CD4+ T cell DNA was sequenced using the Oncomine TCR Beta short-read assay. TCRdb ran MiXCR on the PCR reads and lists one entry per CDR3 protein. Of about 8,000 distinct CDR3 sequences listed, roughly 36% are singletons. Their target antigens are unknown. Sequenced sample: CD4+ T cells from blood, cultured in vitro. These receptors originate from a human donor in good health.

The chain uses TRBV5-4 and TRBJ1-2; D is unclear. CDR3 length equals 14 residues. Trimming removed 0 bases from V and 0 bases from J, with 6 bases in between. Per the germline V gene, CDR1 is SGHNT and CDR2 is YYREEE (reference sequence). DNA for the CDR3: TGTGCCAGCAGCTTGGGGGGAACTAACTATGGCTACACCTTC. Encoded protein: CASSLGGTNYGYTF.

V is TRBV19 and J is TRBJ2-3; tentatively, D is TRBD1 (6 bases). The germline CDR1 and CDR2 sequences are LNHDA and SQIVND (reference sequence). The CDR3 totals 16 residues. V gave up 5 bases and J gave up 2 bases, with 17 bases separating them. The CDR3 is CASSPGARLHTDTQYF. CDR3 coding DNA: TGTGCCAGTAGTCCAGGGGCAAGGTTGCACACAGATACGCAGTATTTT.

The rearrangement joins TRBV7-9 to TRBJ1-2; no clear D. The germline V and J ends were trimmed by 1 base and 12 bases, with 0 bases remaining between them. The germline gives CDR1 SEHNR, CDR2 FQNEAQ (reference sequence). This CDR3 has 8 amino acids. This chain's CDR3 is CASSLDTF. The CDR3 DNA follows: TGTGCCAGCAGCTTAGACACCTTC.

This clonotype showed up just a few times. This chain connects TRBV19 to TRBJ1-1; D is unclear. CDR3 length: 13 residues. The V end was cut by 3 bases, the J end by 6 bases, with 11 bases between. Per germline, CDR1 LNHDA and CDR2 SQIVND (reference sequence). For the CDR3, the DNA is TGTGCCAGTAGTATTGCTCTGGGTTCTGAAGCTTTCTTT. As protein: CASSIALGSEAFF.

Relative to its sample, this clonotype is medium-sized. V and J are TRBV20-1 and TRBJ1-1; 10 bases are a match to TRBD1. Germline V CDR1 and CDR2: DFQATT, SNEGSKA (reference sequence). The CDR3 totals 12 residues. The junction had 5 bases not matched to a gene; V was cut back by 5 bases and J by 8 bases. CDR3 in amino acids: CSAQDRGIEAFF. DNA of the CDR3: TGCAGTGCTCAGGACAGGGGGATCGAAGCTTTCTTT.

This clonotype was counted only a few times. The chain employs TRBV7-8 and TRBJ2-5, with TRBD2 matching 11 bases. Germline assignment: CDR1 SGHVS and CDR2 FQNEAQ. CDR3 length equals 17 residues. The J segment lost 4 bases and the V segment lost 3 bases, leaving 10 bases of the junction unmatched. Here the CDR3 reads CASSFGSSGGSPETQYF. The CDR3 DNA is TGTGCCAGCAGCTTCGGCTCTAGCGGGGGGAGTCCAGAGACCCAGTACTTC.

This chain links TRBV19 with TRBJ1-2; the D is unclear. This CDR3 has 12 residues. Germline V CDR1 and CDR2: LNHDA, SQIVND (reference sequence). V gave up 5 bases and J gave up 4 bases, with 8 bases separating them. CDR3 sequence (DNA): TGTGCCAGTAGTGAGTACATCTATGGCTACACCTTC. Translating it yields CASSEYIYGYTF.

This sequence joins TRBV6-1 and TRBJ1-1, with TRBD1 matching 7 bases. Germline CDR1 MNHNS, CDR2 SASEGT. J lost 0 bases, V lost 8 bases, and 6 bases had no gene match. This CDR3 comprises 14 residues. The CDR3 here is CASQGGTVNTEAFF. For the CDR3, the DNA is TGTGCCAGCCAAGGGGGGACAGTGAACACTGAAGCTTTCTTT.

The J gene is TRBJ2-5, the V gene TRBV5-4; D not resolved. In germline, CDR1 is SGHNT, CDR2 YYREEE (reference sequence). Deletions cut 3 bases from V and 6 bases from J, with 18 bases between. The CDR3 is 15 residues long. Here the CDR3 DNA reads TGTGCCAGCAGCTACCGAGACGAGCCGCGCCAGACCCAGTACTTC. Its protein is CASSYRDEPRQTQYF.

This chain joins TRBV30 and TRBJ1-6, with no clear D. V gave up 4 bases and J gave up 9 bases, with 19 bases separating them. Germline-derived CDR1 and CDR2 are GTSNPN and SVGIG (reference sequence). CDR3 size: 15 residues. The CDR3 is CAWTLGRLPSSPLHF. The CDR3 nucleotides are TGTGCCTGGACCCTGGGGAGGCTCCCTTCTTCACCCCTCCACTTT.

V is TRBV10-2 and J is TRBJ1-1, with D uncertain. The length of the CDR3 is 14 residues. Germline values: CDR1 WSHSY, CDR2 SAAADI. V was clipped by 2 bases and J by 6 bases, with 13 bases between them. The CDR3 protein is CASSEAELLAEAFF. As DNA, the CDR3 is TGCGCCAGCAGTGAGGCGGAATTGCTGGCTGAAGCTTTCTTT.

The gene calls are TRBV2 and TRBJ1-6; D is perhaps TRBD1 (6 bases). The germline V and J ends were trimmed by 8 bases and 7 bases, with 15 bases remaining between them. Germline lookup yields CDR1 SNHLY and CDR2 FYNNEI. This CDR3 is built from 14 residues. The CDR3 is CASGRDTVNSPLHF. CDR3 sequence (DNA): TGTGCCAGCGGACGGGACACCGTAAATTCACCCCTCCACTTT. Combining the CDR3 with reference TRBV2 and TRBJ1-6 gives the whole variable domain EPEVTQTPSHQVTQMGQEVILRCVPISNHLYFYWYRQILGQKVEFLVSFYNNEISEKSEIFDDQFSVERPDGSNFTLKIRSTKLEDSAMYFCASGRDTVNSPLHFGNGTRLTVT.

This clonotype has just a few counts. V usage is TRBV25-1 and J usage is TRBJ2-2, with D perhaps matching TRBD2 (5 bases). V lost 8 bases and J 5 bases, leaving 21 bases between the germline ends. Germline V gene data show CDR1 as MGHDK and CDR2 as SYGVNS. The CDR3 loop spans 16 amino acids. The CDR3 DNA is TGTGCCAGCGCCCCCGGGTCCGCGAGGGAGACCGGGGAGCTGTTTTTT. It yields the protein CASAPGSARETGELFF.

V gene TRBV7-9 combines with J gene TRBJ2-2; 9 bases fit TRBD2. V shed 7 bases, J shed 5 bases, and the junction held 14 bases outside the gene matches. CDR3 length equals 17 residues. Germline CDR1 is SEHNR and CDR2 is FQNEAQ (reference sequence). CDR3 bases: TGTGCCAGCACTCAGTCGGCGGGGGGGATAGCGACCGGGGAGCTGTTTTTT. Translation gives CASTQSAGGIATGELFF. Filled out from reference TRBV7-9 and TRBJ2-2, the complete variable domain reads DTGVSQNPRHKITKRGQNVTFRCDPISEHNRLYWYRQTLGQGPEFLTYFQNEAQLEKSRLLSDRFSAERPKGSFSTLEIQRTEQGDSAMYLCASTQSAGGIATGELFFGEGSRLTVL.

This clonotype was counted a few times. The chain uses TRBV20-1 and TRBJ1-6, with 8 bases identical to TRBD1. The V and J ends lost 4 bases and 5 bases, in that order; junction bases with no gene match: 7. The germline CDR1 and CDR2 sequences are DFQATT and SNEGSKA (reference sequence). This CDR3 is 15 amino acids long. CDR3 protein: CSAKRGQGHNSPLHF. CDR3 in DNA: TGCAGTGCTAAGCGAGGACAGGGTCATAATTCACCCCTCCACTTT.

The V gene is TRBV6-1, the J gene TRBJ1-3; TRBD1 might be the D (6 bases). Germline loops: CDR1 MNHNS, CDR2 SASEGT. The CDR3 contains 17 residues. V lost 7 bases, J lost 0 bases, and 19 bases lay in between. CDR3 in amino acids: CASIPDGGPPSGNTIYF. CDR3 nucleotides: TGTGCCAGCATCCCGGACGGGGGGCCTCCCTCTGGAAACACCATATATTTT.

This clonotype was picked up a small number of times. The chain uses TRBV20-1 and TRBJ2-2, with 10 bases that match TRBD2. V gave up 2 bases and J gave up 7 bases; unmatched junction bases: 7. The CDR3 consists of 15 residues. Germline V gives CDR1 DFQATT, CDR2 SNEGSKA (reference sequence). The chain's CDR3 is CSARPSLAGNGELFF. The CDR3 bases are TGCAGTGCTAGACCTTCACTAGCGGGGAACGGGGAGCTGTTTTTT.

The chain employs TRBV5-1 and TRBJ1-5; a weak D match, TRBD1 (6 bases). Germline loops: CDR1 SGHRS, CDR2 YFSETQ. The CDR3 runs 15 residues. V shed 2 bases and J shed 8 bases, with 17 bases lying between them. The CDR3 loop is CASSFGGRRGEPQHF. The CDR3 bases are TGCGCCAGCAGCTTTGGGGGGCGAAGGGGGGAGCCCCAGCATTTT. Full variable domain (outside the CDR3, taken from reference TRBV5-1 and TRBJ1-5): KAGVTQTPRYLIKTRGQQVTLSCSPISGHRSVSWYQQTPGQGLQFLFEYFSETQRNKGNFPGRFSGRQFSNSRSEMNVSTLELGDSALYLCASSFGGRRGEPQHFGDGTRLSIL.

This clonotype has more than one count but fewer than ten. The CDR3 DNA reads TGCAGTGCTAGACTGCCGGGGGAAGGCTACACCTTC. Translating it yields CSARLPGEGYTF. This chain joins TRBV20-1 and TRBJ1-2; a weak D match, TRBD1 (5 bases). The V gene's germline CDR1 is DFQATT and CDR2 SNEGSKA (reference sequence). The ends were cut back, 2 bases at V and 8 bases at J, with 12 bases in the middle. This CDR3 spans 12 amino acids.

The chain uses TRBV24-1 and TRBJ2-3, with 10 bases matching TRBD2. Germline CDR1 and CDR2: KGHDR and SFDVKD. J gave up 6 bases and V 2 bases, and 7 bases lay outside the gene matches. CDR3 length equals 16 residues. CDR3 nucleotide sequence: TGTGCCACCAGTGATTCTAAAGCGGGGGGGCTGGATACGCAGTATTTT. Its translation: CATSDSKAGGLDTQYF.

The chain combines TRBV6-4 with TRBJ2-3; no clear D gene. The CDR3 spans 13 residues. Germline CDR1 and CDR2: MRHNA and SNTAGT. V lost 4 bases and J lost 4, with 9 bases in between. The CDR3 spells CASSATPPDTQYF. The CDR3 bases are TGTGCCAGCAGTGCGACCCCCCCAGATACGCAGTATTTT.

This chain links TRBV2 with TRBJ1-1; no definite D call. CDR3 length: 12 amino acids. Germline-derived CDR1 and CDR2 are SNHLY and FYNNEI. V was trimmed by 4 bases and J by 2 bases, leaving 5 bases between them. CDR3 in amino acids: CASSAVNTEAFF. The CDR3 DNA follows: TGTGCCAGCAGTGCAGTAAACACTGAAGCTTTCTTT.

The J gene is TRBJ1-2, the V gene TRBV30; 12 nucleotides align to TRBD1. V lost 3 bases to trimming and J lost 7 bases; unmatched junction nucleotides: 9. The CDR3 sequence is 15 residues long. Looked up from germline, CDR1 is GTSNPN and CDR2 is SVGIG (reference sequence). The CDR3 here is CAWSRDRGRWGGYTF. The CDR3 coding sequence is TGTGCCTGGAGCAGGGACAGGGGGCGGTGGGGTGGCTACACCTTC.

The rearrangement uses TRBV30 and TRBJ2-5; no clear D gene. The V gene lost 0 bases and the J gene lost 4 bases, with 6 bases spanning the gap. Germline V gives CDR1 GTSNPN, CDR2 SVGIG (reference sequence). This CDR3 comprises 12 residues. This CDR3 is CAWSVQLETQYF. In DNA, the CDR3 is TGTGCCTGGAGTGTACAGCTAGAGACCCAGTACTTC. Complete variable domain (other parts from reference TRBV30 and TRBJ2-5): SQTIHQWPATLVQPVGSPLSLECTVEGTSNPNLYWYRQAAGRGLQLLFYSVGIGQISSEVPQNLSASRPQDRQFILSSKKLLLSDSGFYLCAWSVQLETQYFGPGTRLLVL.

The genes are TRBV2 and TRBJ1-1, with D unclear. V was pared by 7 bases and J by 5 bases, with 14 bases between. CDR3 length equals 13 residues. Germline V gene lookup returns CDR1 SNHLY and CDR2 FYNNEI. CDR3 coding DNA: TGTGCCAGCACCGAGGTTCTTCGGACTGAAGCTTTCTTT. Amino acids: CASTEVLRTEAFF.

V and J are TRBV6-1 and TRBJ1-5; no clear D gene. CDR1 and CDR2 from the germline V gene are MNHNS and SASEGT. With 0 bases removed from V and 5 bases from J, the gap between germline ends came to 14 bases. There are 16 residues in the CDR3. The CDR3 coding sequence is TGTGCCAGCAGTGAAGCGTTCCAGATTCCTTATCAGCCCCAGCATTTT. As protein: CASSEAFQIPYQPQHF.

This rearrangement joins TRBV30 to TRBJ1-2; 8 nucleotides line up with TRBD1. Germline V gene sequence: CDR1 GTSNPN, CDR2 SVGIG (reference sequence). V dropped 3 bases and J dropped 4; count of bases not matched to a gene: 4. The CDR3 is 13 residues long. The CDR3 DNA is TGTGCCTGGAGAGGACAGGGAAGCTATGGCTACACCTTC. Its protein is CAWRGQGSYGYTF.

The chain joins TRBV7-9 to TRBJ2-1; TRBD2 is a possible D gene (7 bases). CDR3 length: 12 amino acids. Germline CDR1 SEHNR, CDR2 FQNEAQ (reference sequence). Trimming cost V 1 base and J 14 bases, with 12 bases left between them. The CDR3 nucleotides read TGTGCCAGCAGCTTAGAGGGGGGGGGGGAGTTCTTC. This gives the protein CASSLEGGGEFF.